This T cell receptor (beta chain) originates from a study of siplizumab effects on memory and regulatory T cells (dated by TCRdb to about 2019). Study-wide context: The study examined how the anti-CD2 antibody siplizumab affects alloreactive T-cell subsets in allogeneic mixed lymphocyte reactions built from human PBMCs. Study-wide conclusions, independent of this receptor: Because sequences below about 10^-5 frequency were poorly captured, only a minor fraction of alloreactive clones could be mapped to unstimulated subsets. The cumulative frequency of alloreactive sequences that could be traced back to unstimulated CD4+ memory T cells was significantly reduced by siplizumab. Compared with memory T cells, unstimulated naive T cells appeared more diverse, and naive cells seemed to make a substantial contribution to the alloresponse. Among mappable alloreactive CD4+ clones, the Treg-derived fraction averaged around 69% with siplizumab versus 25% to 30% in control reactions. About 75-96% of proliferating CD4+ or CD8+ clones could not be given a naive or memory phenotype. The suppressive function of proliferating Tregs from siplizumab cultures was not functionally confirmed.

With regard to this clone: Its antigen is still unknown. Base-call qualities are not available, and no considerably larger clone is one nucleotide away.

The method behind the library was the immunoSEQ multiplex PCR assay. Roughly 100,000 TCR templates per sample were assayed on the deep sequencing platform. Genomic DNA extracted from sorted T cells was used for TCRbeta CDR3 sequencing. Per the original workflow: The R programming language was used for the clonal analysis of the TCRbeta CDR3 data. Alloreactive CD4+ and CD8+ clones were defined by comparing unstimulated samples with post-reaction CFSE-low samples. Regulatory or non-regulatory origin was assigned to alloreactive CD4+ clones by matching of sequences to sorted unstimulated Treg and non-Treg repertoires. TCRdb provides this immuneACCESS table in a form limited to in-frame rearrangements. Some clones are lacking; in checked studies, under half of them reflect an unresolved V gene, and why the rest are absent is not known. V, J and clone size reflect that table, while D and trimming were determined from the DNA. The sample has 20,000 to 30,000 clones on record, around 84% of them singletons. Jointly, the top ten make up 24% of the sample.

Additional sequencing covered unstimulated subsets from three donor pairs, namely CD8+ effector memory, CD4+ naive, CD8+ TEMRA, CD4+ memory and CD8+ naive. TCRbeta CDR3 sequencing was performed on sorted unstimulated T cells and on proliferating T cells recovered from mixed lymphocyte reactions. Fresh whole blood from approximately ten HLA-typed healthy donors was used to isolate PBMCs. The V end gives up 4 bases and the J end 8 bases, leaving 15 bases in the junction not matched to a gene. The germline V gene provides CDR1 SGHDT and CDR2 YYEEEE. From the cysteine through the phenylalanine, the CDR3 covers 16 amino acids. The kept DNA is CDR3 alone, 48 bases in frame from the first base.

The clonotype was recovered from a human donor in good health. Sequencing was performed on memory CD4+ T cells sorted from blood. Sample cell subset or site, as interpreted from the label and publication: unstimulated CD4+ memory T cells. This chain joins TRBV5-6 to TRBJ1-2, with 9 middle bases fitting TRBD1. The DNA reads TGTGCCAGCAGCCCGATTGCCGGGACAGGGAGGGGAGGCTACACCTTC. The encoded protein is CASSPIAGTGRGGYTF. The reference TRBV5-6 and TRBJ1-2 proteins fill in what lies around the CDR3, so the full variable domain reads DAGVTQSPTHLIKTRGQQVTLRCSPKSGHDTVSWYQQALGQGPQFIFQYYEEEERQRGNFPDRFSGHQFPNYSSELNVNALLLGDSALYLCASSPIAGTGRGGYTFGSGTRLTVV.